Shown below are 22 T cell receptor beta chains from a single sample sequenced in a study of T-cell reconstitution after alpha-beta-depleted transplantation in children (dated by TCRdb to about 2016). To prepare the library, PCR was applied. Instrument on record: Illumina HiSeq 2500. TCR library preparation used molecular barcoding, with unique molecular identifiers applied to normalize quantification of the TCRbeta repertoire. Clones were called with MiXCR by TCRdb after fastp trimmed the public reads at Q25, and only in-frame beta chains were retained. Rows are unified per CDR3 protein, each entry keeping the most common DNA and genes. For this sample there are approximately 88,000 distinct CDR3 sequences; 12% appear just once. About 15% of the sample comes from the top ten. The material was PBMCs from the stem cell graft donor, obtained from the stem cell graft. The receptors derive from a human donor who donated a stem cell graft to a child with inherited bone marrow failure.

This clonotype was found many times. The CDR3 protein is CASSPELGETQYF. The CDR3 coding sequence is TGCGCCAGCAGCCCGGAATTGGGAGAGACCCAGTACTTC. The rearrangement uses TRBV5-1 and TRBJ2-5, with no clear D. V was pared by 4 bases and J by 4 bases, with 11 bases between. This CDR3 contains 13 residues. In germline, CDR1 is SGHRS, CDR2 YFSETQ.

This clonotype was seen a few times. At one end the junction does not follow the germline gene, possibly because of a read error. The V gene is TRBV4-1, the J gene TRBJ2-5; no definite D call. This CDR3 comprises 14 residues. Germline V gene lookup returns CDR1 MGHRA and CDR2 YSYEKL. For the CDR3, the DNA is TGCGCTAGCAGCCAACCGCTCGCGAGCACGGCCCAGTACTTC. Amino acid sequence: CASSQPLASTAQYF.

This clonotype was counted many times. J is TRBJ2-4 and V is TRBV6-5, with D maybe TRBD2 (5 bases). V was trimmed by 2 bases and J by 1 base, leaving 12 bases between them. CDR1 is MNHEY, CDR2 SVGAGI, per germline. This CDR3 has 16 amino acids. The CDR3 protein is CASSYPVTGAKNIQYF. As DNA, the CDR3 is TGTGCCAGCAGTTACCCGGTTACGGGGGCCAAAAACATTCAGTACTTC.

This clonotype was detected many times. V is TRBV6-5 and J is TRBJ1-4; D remains ambiguous. In germline, CDR1 is MNHEY, CDR2 SVGAGI. The V and J ends lost 2 bases and 0 bases respectively, with 16 bases between them. This CDR3 contains 18 residues. The CDR3 bases are TGTGCCAGCAGTTACGGCGATTTTTACTTGGCAACTAATGAAAAACTGTTTTTT. Its translation is CASSYGDFYLATNEKLFF.

As regards this clonotype: The junction does not match germline at one end; this may be a read error. J is TRBJ2-3 and V is TRBV4-2, with a weak D call TRBD2 (5 bases). CDR3 length equals 15 residues. The V gene's germline CDR1 is LGHNA and CDR2 YNFKEQ. CDR3 protein: CASGPGNPSTHTQYF. The CDR3 DNA is TGTGCCAGCGGCCCTGGGAATCCTAGCACACATACGCAGTATTTT.

This clonotype was seen many times. The V call is TRBV20-1, the J call TRBJ2-7, with D tentatively TRBD2 (5 bases). Trimming took off 1 base at V and 5 bases at J, with 9 bases between the two ends. Germline loops: CDR1 DFQATT, CDR2 SNEGSKA (reference sequence). The CDR3 sequence is 12 residues long. CDR3 DNA: TGCAGTGCTAGAGGAGGGCGTGACGAGCAGTACTTC. It specifies CSARGGRDEQYF.

There are many counts of this clonotype. The chain uses TRBV5-1 and TRBJ1-1; D gene ambiguous. V was trimmed by 0 bases and J by 3 bases, leaving 6 bases between them. Germline CDR1 reads SGHRS; CDR2 reads YFSETQ. The CDR3 contains 13 residues. The CDR3 reads CASSLGADTEAFF. Here the CDR3 DNA reads TGCGCCAGCAGCTTGGGGGCAGACACTGAAGCTTTCTTT.

This clonotype was seen many times. The V gene is TRBV6-7, the J gene TRBJ1-5, with TRBD1 matching 8 bases. TRBV6-7 is noted as an ORF with a role that remains uncertain. The J segment lost 0 bases and the V segment lost 7 bases, leaving 14 bases of the junction unmatched. This CDR3 is built from 18 residues. The CDR3 is CASTRAGTGNYSNQPQHF. The CDR3 region has the DNA TGTGCCAGCACCAGAGCGGGGACAGGTAATTATAGCAATCAGCCCCAGCATTTT.

The V and J genes are TRBV20-1 and TRBJ2-7, with D tentatively TRBD1 (6 bases). Trimming took off 0 bases at V and 1 base at J, with 13 bases between the two ends. CDR1 and CDR2 from the germline V gene are DFQATT and SNEGSKA (reference sequence). The CDR3 sequence is 15 residues long. The CDR3 loop reads CSARDRRQASYEQYF. The CDR3 bases are TGCAGTGCTAGAGATCGTCGACAGGCATCCTACGAGCAGTACTTC.

At least ten counts were recorded for this clonotype. In DNA, the CDR3 is TGTGCCAGCAGCTCAGTGGGGGGATACAATGAGCAGTTCTTC. As protein: CASSSVGGYNEQFF. This chain uses TRBV7-9 with TRBJ2-1; tentatively, D is TRBD2 (6 bases). The V gene lost 4 bases and the J gene lost 4 bases, with 11 bases spanning the gap. Germline loops: CDR1 SEHNR, CDR2 FQNEAQ (reference sequence). The length of the CDR3 is 14 residues.

This clonotype was seen ten or more times. V is TRBV11-2 and J is TRBJ2-1, with TRBD2 identical over 8 bases. Germline lookup yields CDR1 SGHAT and CDR2 FQNNGV. CDR3 length: 17 residues. Trimming at V came to 0 bases and at J to 0 bases, leaving 4 bases not matched to a gene. CDR3 nucleotide sequence: TGTGCCAGCAGCTTAGAGGGAGCGGGAGCCTCCTACAATGAGCAGTTCTTC. This encodes CASSLEGAGASYNEQFF.

This clonotype was observed at least ten times. This chain joins TRBV20-1 and TRBJ1-5, with D perhaps matching TRBD1 (6 bases). V lost 5 bases and J 5 bases, leaving 22 bases between the germline ends. CDR3 length: 16 residues. Germline CDR1 reads DFQATT; CDR2 reads SNEGSKA (reference sequence). CDR3 sequence: CSAWGFSGDVDQPQHF. CDR3 nucleotides: TGCAGTGCTTGGGGGTTTTCAGGGGACGTTGATCAGCCCCAGCATTTT.

This chain joins TRBV29-1 and TRBJ2-7; 7 nucleotides match TRBD1. This CDR3 is 11 amino acids long. CDR1 and CDR2 (germline): SQVTM, ANQGSEA. V trimming: 7 bases; J trimming: 6 bases; junction bases outside the gene matches: 6. CDR3 DNA: TGCAGCGCGAACAGGGGTGGCGAGCAGTACTTC. It yields the protein CSANRGGEQYF.

The chain carries TRBV7-2 and TRBJ1-1; 12 bases map to TRBD1. The ends lost 3 bases at V and 6 bases at J; junction bases unmatched: 5. The CDR3 contains 15 residues. Germline V gene sequence: CDR1 SGHTA, CDR2 FQGNSA. CDR3 sequence reads: CASSLAGQGASEAFF. The CDR3 coding sequence is TGTGCCAGCAGCTTGGCGGGACAGGGGGCTTCTGAAGCTTTCTTT.

This clonotype was recorded many times. The V call is TRBV20-1, the J call TRBJ1-5; 7 bases are shared with TRBD1. J gave up 4 bases and V 6 bases, and 9 bases lay outside the gene matches. This CDR3 has 14 amino acids. Germline CDR1 is DFQATT and CDR2 is SNEGSKA (reference sequence). This CDR3 is CSAKGGAQNQPQHF. The CDR3 DNA is TGCAGTGCGAAAGGGGGCGCGCAAAATCAGCCCCAGCATTTT.

This clonotype was detected ten times or more. The CDR3 nucleotides read TGTGCCATCAGCGCCTTTATTAGCAATCAGCCCCAGCATTTT. Encoded protein: CAISAFISNQPQHF. V is TRBV10-3 and J is TRBJ1-5; the D is unclear. Germline CDR1 and CDR2: ENHRY and SYGVKD. V was trimmed by 6 bases and J by 0 bases, leaving 9 bases between them. The CDR3 is 14 amino acids.

This clonotype was recorded many times. J is TRBJ2-5 and V is TRBV13; possibly TRBD2 for D (6 bases). Germline V lookup: CDR1 PRHDT, CDR2 FYEKMQ (reference sequence). The CDR3 runs to 14 residues. Trimming left V 4 bases short and J 1 base short, with 10 bases between. Here the CDR3 DNA reads TGTGCCAGCAGCTCCCGGGACTCCCAAGAGACCCAGTACTTC. This translates into CASSSRDSQETQYF. The variable domain in full, completed from reference TRBV13 and TRBJ2-5, reads AAGVIQSPRHLIKEKRETATLKCYPIPRHDTVYWYQQGPGQDPQFLISFYEKMQSDKGSIPDRFSAQQFSDYHSELNMSSLELGDSALYFCASSSRDSQETQYFGPGTRLLVL.

At least ten counts were recorded for this clonotype. The V call is TRBV20-1, the J call TRBJ1-5; D unclear. CDR1 DFQATT and CDR2 SNEGSKA come from the germline V gene (reference sequence). V shed 5 bases and J shed 11 bases, with 16 bases lying between them. This CDR3 spans 12 amino acids. DNA of the CDR3: TGCAGTGCTGCCGGCGGCCTCCAGGCCCAGCATTTT. Protein: CSAAGGLQAQHF.

This clonotype was seen at least ten times. V gene TRBV5-1 combines with J gene TRBJ2-3; D may be TRBD1 (5 bases). The V gene's germline CDR1 is SGHRS and CDR2 YFSETQ. The CDR3 covers 15 residues. The V and J ends lost 6 bases and 0 bases respectively, with 14 bases between them. The CDR3 DNA sequence: TGCGCCAGCAACCCCGGTGGGGCTAGCACAGATACGCAGTATTTT. Protein sequence: CASNPGGASTDTQYF.

This clonotype was picked up many times. The V and J genes are TRBV19 and TRBJ2-7, with D unresolved. Germline V CDR1 and CDR2: LNHDA, SQIVND (reference sequence). Deletions cut 2 bases from V and 1 base from J, with 6 bases between. This CDR3 has 13 amino acids. DNA of the CDR3: TGTGCCAGTAGTATAAAGGATTCCTACGAGCAGTACTTC. It yields the protein CASSIKDSYEQYF.

This clonotype has ten or more counts. The chain employs TRBV29-1 and TRBJ2-1, with D maybe TRBD2 (6 bases). There are 12 residues in the CDR3. V was cut by 6 bases and J by 8 bases, with 14 bases left in between. The V gene's germline CDR1 is SQVTM and CDR2 ANQGSEA. CDR3 sequence reads: CSVILWGDEQFF. The CDR3 DNA reads TGCAGCGTGATTCTTTGGGGGGATGAGCAGTTCTTC.

This clonotype was observed at least ten times. The CDR3 here is CASMRLAGAAEQYF. The CDR3, as DNA: TGTGCCAGCATGCGACTAGCGGGAGCAGCCGAGCAGTACTTC. V and J are TRBV2 and TRBJ2-7; TRBD2 matches 12 bases. The CDR3 has 14 residues. The V and J ends lost 7 bases and 6 bases, in that order; junction bases with no gene match: 7. Germline V gives CDR1 SNHLY, CDR2 FYNNEI.